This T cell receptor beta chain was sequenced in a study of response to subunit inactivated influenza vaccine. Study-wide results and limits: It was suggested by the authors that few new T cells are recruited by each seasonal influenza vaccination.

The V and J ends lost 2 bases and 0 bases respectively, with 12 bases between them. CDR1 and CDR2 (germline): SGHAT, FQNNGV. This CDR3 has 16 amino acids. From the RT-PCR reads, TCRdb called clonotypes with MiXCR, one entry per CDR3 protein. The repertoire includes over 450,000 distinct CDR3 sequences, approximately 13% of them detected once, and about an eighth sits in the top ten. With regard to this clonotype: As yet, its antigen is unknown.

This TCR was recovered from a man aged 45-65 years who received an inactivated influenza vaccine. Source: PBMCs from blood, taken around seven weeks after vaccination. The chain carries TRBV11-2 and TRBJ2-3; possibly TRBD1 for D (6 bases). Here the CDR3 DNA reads TGTGCCAGCAGCTTATCATCCAGGGGAAGCACAGATACGCAGTATTTT. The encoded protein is CASSLSSRGSTDTQYF. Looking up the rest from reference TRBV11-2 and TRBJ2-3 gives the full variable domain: EAGVAQSPRYKIIEKRQSVAFWCNPISGHATLYWYQQILGQGPKLLIQFQNNGVVDDSQLPKDRFSAERLKGVDSTLKIQPAKLEDSAVYLCASSLSSRGSTDTQYFGPGTRLTVL.